Sequencing of this T cell receptor (beta chain) was carried out in a study of T cell repertoires in cytomegalovirus infection. The overall study: Indications of both CMV infection and matching HLA type were provided by public TCR beta signatures.

The CDR3 contains 15 residues. The V end was cut by 5 bases, the J end by 0 bases, with 13 bases between. Germline V gene data show CDR1 as SGHAT and CDR2 as FQDESV (reference sequence). TCRdb reprocessed the reads with MiXCR, giving one entry per CDR3 protein. The repertoire has approximately 100,000 distinct CDR3 sequences, under 50% of them found once; the top ten carry just under 75%. Findings and limits, study-wide: In two of eight donors, the top clonotype was HLA-C-restricted CMV-specific.

This clonotype was seen more than once but under ten times. Antigen: not known. The specimen was CD8+ T cells from cultured PBMCs, collected from culture after CMV antigen stimulation. The chain uses TRBV11-1 and TRBJ1-1; D gene unclear. This TCR was recovered from a human donor in good health (CMV status not recorded). Some clones in this sample may be carry-over from other donors' samples. CDR3 in amino acids: CASSNEPLLNTEAFF. CDR3 in DNA: TGTGCCAGCAGCAATGAACCTCTCCTGAACACTGAAGCTTTCTTT.